Listed below are T cell receptor beta chains from one sample, sequenced in a study of glioma-infiltrating T cells. TCRdb redid the calling of the multiplex PCR reads with MiXCR, one entry per CDR3 protein. The sample comprises 300,000 to 400,000 distinct CDR3 sequences, roughly 41% of which are singletons, and around 12% rests with the top ten. Sequencing was carried out using glioma tissue, nonneoplastic brain tissue, or PBMCs (not recorded which). The receptors derive from a human donor with low-grade glioma or glioblastoma, undergoing nonglioma brain surgery, or in good health (not recorded which). Each CDR3 is given with its conserved first and last residue. Each record gives: V gene, J gene, CDR3 protein.

V gene: TRBV28; J gene: TRBJ1-2; CDR3 protein: CASKFRARSGYTF
V gene: TRBV4-2; J gene: TRBJ2-7; CDR3 protein: CTSSQDSDRGYEQYF
V gene: TRBV19; J gene: TRBJ2-3; CDR3 protein: CASTPQPLGTDTQYF
V gene: TRBV6-2/TRBV6-3; J gene: TRBJ1-1; CDR3 protein: CASSYGRLNTEAFF
V gene: TRBV10-3; J gene: TRBJ1-5; CDR3 protein: CAISAGTGGNFVSNQPQHF
V gene: TRBV28; J gene: TRBJ1-4; CDR3 protein: CASRATGVNERLFF
V gene: TRBV10-3; J gene: TRBJ1-1; CDR3 protein: CAISDQGSAEAFF
V gene: TRBV5-8; J gene: TRBJ2-3; CDR3 protein: CASSYGKTHTDTQYF
V gene: TRBV4-3; J gene: TRBJ2-3; CDR3 protein: CASSQSSGSADTQYF
V gene: TRBV6-6; J gene: TRBJ2-7; CDR3 protein: CASSYRFGDEQYF
V gene: TRBV4-1; J gene: TRBJ2-1; CDR3 protein: CASSRGVGYNEQFF
V gene: TRBV27; J gene: TRBJ2-7; CDR3 protein: CASSTRDRAYEQYF
V gene: TRBV7-9; J gene: TRBJ2-3; CDR3 protein: CASSFTGGPDTQYF
V gene: TRBV6-1; J gene: TRBJ2-1; CDR3 protein: CATIPRGLSYNEQFF
V gene: TRBV28; J gene: TRBJ1-1; CDR3 protein: CATRALNTEAFF
V gene: TRBV20-1; J gene: TRBJ1-2; CDR3 protein: CSASTDRPGGYTF
V gene: TRBV5-1; J gene: TRBJ2-3; CDR3 protein: CASSIRLVGGGDTQYF
V gene: TRBV6-2/TRBV6-3; J gene: TRBJ2-1; CDR3 protein: CASSGTGTALYNEQFF
V gene: TRBV27; J gene: TRBJ2-1; CDR3 protein: CASSLLGGPGEQFF
V gene: TRBV6-1; J gene: TRBJ2-3; CDR3 protein: CASSDLGLAGGGTDTQYF
V gene: TRBV2; J gene: TRBJ2-2; CDR3 protein: CASRAGRPGELFF